Described below is a single T cell receptor (beta chain) sequence and its context. This record belongs to a study of cytomegalovirus exposure and HLA in healthy donors. V gave up 6 bases and J gave up 2 bases, with 12 bases separating them. From germline, CDR1 is MNHEY and CDR2 SMNVEV (reference sequence). This CDR3 is built from 14 residues. PCR amplification relied on 60 Vbeta primers (plus 13 Jbeta primers). Libraries were prepared by immunoSEQ multiplex PCR; TCRdb keeps only in-frame clonotypes and omits some of them. The table has roughly 110,000 clones, roughly 80% seen once. The receptor's source is a man between 25 and 39 years old in good health and CMV-seropositive. The specimen was PBMCs. The V gene is TRBV27, the J gene TRBJ2-3; a weak D match, TRBD2 (6 bases). CDR3 DNA sequence: TGTGCCAGCAGGGTGACTAGATCCACAGATACGCAGTATTTT. Residues: CASRVTRSTDTQYF.